This record concerns one TCR beta chain sequence. This sample stems from a study of Ad26.COV2.S vaccination and SARS-CoV-2 variants. Study overall: Each vaccinee took Ad26.COV2.S intramuscularly, once or twice 56 days apart.

The treatment denotes: 15 to 20 received Ad26.COV2.S at low or high dose, single or two shots; roughly five received placebo; per-sample allocation not given. Specimen acquisition occurred on day 63 following the initial vaccine or placebo injection. The CDR3 is 14 amino acids. V was clipped by 5 bases and J by 4 bases, with 15 bases between them. Germline V lookup: CDR1 PRHDT, CDR2 FYEKMQ (reference sequence). TCRdb's copy holds only in-frame clones and misses some; the assay was immunoSEQ multiplex PCR. Seen here are almost 400,000 clones, approximately 89% observed once, and the top ten hold 1.5% to 2%.

The material was peripheral blood, obtained in a trial of Ad26.COV2.S vaccine versus placebo. The rearrangement joins TRBV13 to TRBJ2-7, with D possibly matching TRBD1 (6 bases). The clonotype originates from a person aged 18 to 65 who received the Ad26.COV2.S COVID-19 vaccine or a placebo. CDR3 in amino acids: CASSPGDNPYEQYF. CDR3 bases: TGTGCCAGCAGCCCCGGGGACAACCCGTACGAGCAGTACTTC.